Each of the 19 T cell receptor beta chains below was sequenced from the same sample in a study of T-cell reconstitution after alpha-beta-depleted transplantation in children. As it was prepared, the TCRbeta library received unique molecular identifiers. TCRdb analysed the PCR reads with MiXCR anew, one entry per CDR3 protein. The sample yields just over 950,000 distinct CDR3 sequences, 25% to 35% seen once. The sequencing here drew on PBMCs, mostly from graft donor cells, taken 360 days after TCRalphabeta/CD19-depleted stem cell transplant. Receptors were obtained from a boy younger than two who had a stem cell transplant for SCID, so the T cells may come from the graft donor.

In DNA form, the CDR3 reads TGTGCCAGCAGTGGCCTGACGTTGGCGGGTAATGAAAAACTGTTTTTT. Translated, it gives CASSGLTLAGNEKLFF. The chain joins TRBV2 to TRBJ1-4, with D unresolved. Looked up from germline, CDR1 is SNHLY and CDR2 is FYNNEI. V was pared by 4 bases and J by 4 bases, with 16 bases between. The CDR3 has 16 residues.

The V gene is TRBV27, the J gene TRBJ2-7, with TRBD1 identical over 8 bases. The J segment lost 3 bases and the V segment lost 4 bases, leaving 8 bases of the junction unmatched. The CDR3 contains 15 residues. The germline CDR1 and CDR2 sequences are MNHEY and SMNVEV (reference sequence). For the CDR3, the DNA is TGTGCCAGCAGTTCCGGACAGGGACCCTTCTACGAGCAGTACTTC. The encoded protein is CASSSGQGPFYEQYF.

J is TRBJ2-3 and V is TRBV2; D ambiguous. The CDR3 has 11 residues. Germline CDR1 and CDR2: SNHLY and FYNNEI. Trimming removed 9 bases from V and 4 bases from J, with 8 bases in between. The CDR3, as DNA: TGTGCCAGAACCTCAGCAGATACGCAGTATTTT. Translation: CARTSADTQYF.

The genes are TRBV6-2 or TRBV6-3 and TRBJ1-1, with D perhaps TRBD1 (6 bases). V was cut by 2 bases and J by 0 bases, with 16 bases left in between. The CDR3 runs to 17 residues. Per germline, CDR1 MNHEY and CDR2 SVGEGT. The CDR3 coding sequence is TGTGCCAGCAGTTACGTGGGGGGGCAGAGGATGAACACTGAAGCTTTCTTT. This codes for CASSYVGGQRMNTEAFF.

This chain links TRBV5-1 with TRBJ2-1, with 7 bases aligning to TRBD2. The length of the CDR3 is 16 residues. The J segment lost 0 bases and the V segment lost 0 bases, leaving 3 bases of the junction unmatched. The germline gives CDR1 SGHRS, CDR2 YFSETQ. CDR3 loop: CASSLGGTTSYNEQFF. The CDR3 DNA is TGCGCCAGCAGCTTGGGAGGGACTACCTCCTACAATGAGCAGTTCTTC.

The chain is built from TRBV5-6 and TRBJ1-5; 7 positions agree with TRBD1. V shed 0 bases, J shed 5 bases, and the junction held 5 bases outside the gene matches. Germline CDR1 is SGHDT and CDR2 is YYEEEE. The CDR3 extends over 15 amino acids. The CDR3 protein is CASSLGDRNDQPQHF. CDR3 DNA sequence: TGTGCCAGCAGCTTGGGGGACAGAAACGATCAGCCCCAGCATTTT.

V usage is TRBV6-5 and J usage is TRBJ2-2, with D perhaps matching TRBD2 (6 bases). V was cut by 3 bases and J by 1 base, with 9 bases left in between. CDR3 length equals 15 residues. In germline, CDR1 is MNHEY, CDR2 SVGAGI. The CDR3 region has the DNA TGTGCCAGCAGTTATTCTAGCGTGAACACCGGGGAGCTGTTTTTT. Protein sequence: CASSYSSVNTGELFF.

V is TRBV7-2 and J is TRBJ2-7, with TRBD2 as a possible D gene (6 bases). The germline CDR1 and CDR2 sequences are SGHTA and FQGNSA. The CDR3 sequence is 17 residues long. V dropped 2 bases and J dropped 3 bases, with 20 bases sitting between them. CDR3 residues: CASSLRVGGNPIYEQYF. CDR3 DNA: TGTGCCAGCAGCTTAAGGGTGGGGGGTAATCCAATCTACGAGCAGTACTTC.

This clonotype was observed a few times. The V call is TRBV6-1, the J call TRBJ1-5, with D possibly matching TRBD1 (5 bases). The CDR3 has 16 residues. Trimming stripped 0 bases from V and 6 bases from J, with 15 bases between. The germline CDR1 and CDR2 sequences are MNHNS and SASEGT. The CDR3 sequence is CASSEALPWRGQPQHF. CDR3 coding DNA: TGTGCCAGCAGTGAAGCGCTCCCTTGGAGGGGTCAGCCCCAGCATTTT.

The chain combines TRBV29-1 with TRBJ1-2; D gene unclear. Trimming took off 8 bases at V and 5 bases at J, with 15 bases between the two ends. The CDR3 is made up of 12 amino acids. Germline V gives CDR1 SQVTM, CDR2 ANQGSEA. The CDR3 DNA follows: TGCAGCACTTATGGAGTGGGGTATGGCTACACCTTC. Its protein product is CSTYGVGYGYTF.

In its sample, this clonotype was seen a few times. This chain links TRBV12-3 or TRBV12-4 with TRBJ2-1; D is perhaps TRBD2 (5 bases). The length of the CDR3 is 14 residues. Trimming removed 3 bases at V and 9 bases at J, with 15 bases between. CDR3 sequence (DNA): TGTGCCAGCAGTTTCGGAAGGGTTGCGGGTGAGCAGTTCTTC. Translated: CASSFGRVAGEQFF.

A single count supports this clonotype. The rearrangement links TRBV20-1 to TRBJ2-3; TRBD2 is a possible D gene (5 bases). Germline V gene sequence: CDR1 DFQATT, CDR2 SNEGSKA (reference sequence). The V end was cut by 0 bases, the J end by 11 bases, with 21 bases between. The CDR3 is made up of 15 amino acids. This CDR3 is CSARDVSAGGREQYF. CDR3 bases: TGCAGTGCTAGAGACGTGTCGGCAGGAGGACGGGAGCAGTATTTT.

This clonotype has a handful of counts. The chain combines TRBV6-4 with TRBJ2-1; maybe TRBD1 (6 bases). The CDR3 totals 16 residues. Trimming left V 6 bases short and J 2 bases short, with 17 bases between. The germline V gene has CDR1 MRHNA and CDR2 SNTAGT. CDR3 loop: CASSREGQSPYNEQFF. The CDR3 DNA reads as TGTGCCAGCAGCAGAGAAGGACAGAGCCCCTACAATGAGCAGTTCTTC.

A word on this clonotype: One end of the junction is discordant with germline, which a read error may explain. The chain links TRBV27 to TRBJ1-4; D not certain. The CDR3 covers 14 residues. The germline gives CDR1 MNHEY, CDR2 SMNVEV (reference sequence). CDR3 in amino acids: CASKGREPKEKLFF. The CDR3 coding sequence is TGTGCCAGCAAAGGACGCGAACCTAAGGAAAAACTGTTTTTT.

The rearrangement uses TRBV7-9 and TRBJ2-2; D may be TRBD2 (6 bases). CDR3 length equals 14 residues. The germline V and J ends were trimmed by 4 bases and 5 bases, with 11 bases remaining between them. Germline loops: CDR1 SEHNR, CDR2 FQNEAQ (reference sequence). This CDR3 reads CASSSGEPTGELFF. The CDR3 DNA follows: TGTGCCAGCAGCTCGGGGGAACCGACCGGGGAGCTGTTTTTT.

On this clonotype itself: At one of its ends the junction is not consistent with the germline gene, which may arise from a read error. The chain employs TRBV9 and TRBJ1-1; 7 nucleotides align to TRBD1. The germline CDR1 and CDR2 sequences are SGDLS and YYNGEE. This CDR3 has 14 amino acids. The chain's CDR3 is CASSARDRATEAFF. DNA of the CDR3: TGTGCCAGCAGCGCCCGGGACAGAGCCACTGAAGCTTTTTTT.

Written as DNA, the CDR3 is TGCGCCAGCAGCCCACGGGGGATAAGCACAGATACGCAGTATTTT. Its translation is CASSPRGISTDTQYF. The chain carries TRBV5-1 and TRBJ2-3; D is possibly TRBD2 (6 bases). CDR3 size: 15 residues. The germline V gene encodes CDR1 SGHRS and CDR2 YFSETQ. Deletions cut 4 bases from V and 0 bases from J, with 12 bases between.

The chain couples TRBV5-1 to TRBJ2-5; unclear D gene. Germline CDR1 is SGHRS and CDR2 is YFSETQ. The V end was cut by 4 bases, the J end by 4 bases, with 14 bases between. This CDR3 comprises 14 residues. The chain's CDR3 is CASSPGLRGETQYF. The CDR3 nucleotides are TGCGCCAGCAGCCCGGGCCTACGAGGAGAGACCCAGTACTTC.

This sequence joins TRBV7-6 and TRBJ2-1; 7 nucleotides align to TRBD1. The germline CDR1 and CDR2 sequences are SGHVS and FNYEAQ. The CDR3 extends over 19 amino acids. V shed 3 bases and J 2 bases; nucleotides not matched to a gene: 16. Written as DNA, the CDR3 is TGTGCCAGCAGCTTTGTGGACAGGCTTTCCCAAAGCGCCTACAATGAGCAGTTCTTC. Translating it yields CASSFVDRLSQSAYNEQFF.